The rows below give T cell receptor beta chains drawn from one sample of a study of cytomegalovirus exposure and HLA in healthy donors. Produced via immunoSEQ multiplex PCR; TCRdb's table is partial and in-frame only. Among hundreds of thousands of clones listed, roughly 90% were seen once. Material for sequencing was PBMCs. All receptors come from a young man in good health and CMV-seropositive. CDR3s include the opening cysteine and the closing phenylalanine or tryptophan. The order of the fields is V gene, D gene, clone size, J gene, CDR3 DNA, CDR3 protein. D genes are given only for firm matches. Not every row has a clone size; where given, it reads once, few, many or a size class.

V: TRBV27
D: TRBD2
size: .
J: TRBJ2-5
DNA: TGTGCCAGCAGACTTAGCGGGAGAGGGCTTCAAGAGACCCAGTACTTC
CDR3: CASRLSGRGLQETQYF

V: TRBV15
D: .
size: .
J: TRBJ1-4
DNA: TGTGCCACCAGCAGAGAGCAGAGGGGTGAAAAACTGTTTTTT
CDR3: CATSREQRGEKLFF

V: TRBV5-1
D: .
size: .
J: TRBJ1-1
DNA: TGCGCCAGCAGCTTGGCGCATCTGAACACTGAAGCTTTCTTT
CDR3: CASSLAHLNTEAFF

V: TRBV5-6
D: .
size: many
J: TRBJ1-1
DNA: TGTGCCAGCAGCTTCATCAGTACAGAGAACACTGAAGCTTTCTTT
CDR3: CASSFISTENTEAFF

V: TRBV1
D: .
size: .
J: TRBJ2-5
DNA: TGCACCAGCAGCCTAGCTAGCCAAGAGACCCAGTACTTC
CDR3: CTSSLASQETQYF

V: TRBV28
D: .
size: few
J: TRBJ1-5
DNA: TGTGCCAGCAGCCAATGGGAGGGGAGGAGGCAGCCCCAGCATTTT
CDR3: CASSQWEGRRQPQHF

V: TRBV23-1
D: .
size: .
J: TRBJ2-7
DNA: TGCGCCAGCAGTCCGGCGGAGACCTACGAGCAGTACTTC
CDR3: CASSPAETYEQYF

V: TRBV5-1
D: .
size: .
J: TRBJ2-6
DNA: TGCGCCAGCAGCACCGGGACTGGGGCCAACGTCCTGACTTTC
CDR3: CASSTGTGANVLTF

V: TRBV11-2
D: TRBD2
size: .
J: TRBJ2-5
DNA: TGTGCCAGCAGCTTAGCCCCGTTGACTAGCGGGAGTTCAGAGACCCAGTACTTC
CDR3: CASSLAPLTSGSSETQYF

V: TRBV6-1
D: .
size: .
J: TRBJ1-1
DNA: TGTGCCAGCAGTGTAAAACAGGGTTTGAACACTGAAGCTTTCTTT
CDR3: CASSVKQGLNTEAFF

V: TRBV28
D: TRBD2
size: .
J: TRBJ2-5
DNA: TGTGCCAGCATTAGAGGGAGGGGAGGAGAGACCCAGTACTTC
CDR3: CASIRGRGGETQYF

V: TRBV6-5
D: .
size: .
J: TRBJ2-7
DNA: TGTGCCAGCAGCCTACTAGACAGTGCCTACGAGCAGTACTTC
CDR3: CASSLLDSAYEQYF

V: TRBV28
D: .
size: .
J: TRBJ1-5
DNA: TGTGCCAGCAGTTTAAGCGCGGCAGAATATAGCAATCAGCCCCAGCATTTT
CDR3: CASSLSAAEYSNQPQHF

V: TRBV14
D: .
size: .
J: TRBJ2-7
DNA: TGTGCCAGCAGCCAATTTCACGAGCAGTACTTC
CDR3: CASSQFHEQYF

V: TRBV27
D: TRBD2
size: .
J: TRBJ2-3
DNA: TGTGCCAGCAGTCGCCCCGCAGCGGGACTTGACACAGATACGCAGTATTTT
CDR3: CASSRPAAGLDTDTQYF

V: TRBV7-2
D: TRBD2
size: .
J: TRBJ2-7
DNA: TGTGCCAGCAGCTTACCCAGTACTAGCGACCTCTCCTACGAGCAGTACTTC
CDR3: CASSLPSTSDLSYEQYF

V: TRBV6-5
D: .
size: .
J: TRBJ1-1
DNA: TGTGCCAGCAGTTACGGAGTTCGAGTAATGAACACTGAAGCTTTCTTT
CDR3: CASSYGVRVMNTEAFF

V: TRBV6-1
D: .
size: few
J: TRBJ1-1
DNA: TGTGCCAGCAGGTCAGCTAGTACTGAAGCTTTCTTT
CDR3: CASRSASTEAFF

V: TRBV29-1
D: .
size: .
J: TRBJ1-2
DNA: TGCAGCGGAAGAGATCTCTATGGCTACACCTTC
CDR3: CSGRDLYGYTF

V: TRBV20-1
D: .
size: .
J: TRBJ2-2
DNA: TGCAGTGCTAGAGGCGTCGGGGAGCTGTTTTTT
CDR3: CSARGVGELFF

V: TRBV27
D: .
size: .
J: TRBJ2-2
DNA: TGTGCCAGCAGTTTTACGGCCGGGGAGCTGTTTTTT
CDR3: CASSFTAGELFF

V: TRBV4-2
D: TRBD2
size: .
J: TRBJ2-7
DNA: TGTGCCAGCAGCCCCACACCCAGCGGGAGGTTCTACGAGCAGTACTTC
CDR3: CASSPTPSGRFYEQYF

V: TRBV18
D: TRBD1
size: .
J: TRBJ2-1
DNA: TGTGCCAGCTCTCGGGACAGGGTTGGCAATGAGCAGTTCTTC
CDR3: CASSRDRVGNEQFF

V: TRBV6-1
D: TRBD2
size: once
J: TRBJ2-1
DNA: TGTGCCAGCAGTGAACCCCCGGGGGGGGTCAATGAGCAGTTCTTC
CDR3: CASSEPPGGVNEQFF

V: TRBV6-1
D: .
size: .
J: TRBJ1-2
DNA: TGTGCCAGTTCCCCTAGAAGTTTGGGCTACACCTTC
CDR3: CASSPRSLGYTF

V: TRBV7-9
D: .
size: .
J: TRBJ2-7
DNA: TGTGCCAGCAGCTTCAGGGTGGGCTACGAGCAGTACTTC
CDR3: CASSFRVGYEQYF

V: TRBV18
D: .
size: .
J: TRBJ1-5
DNA: TGTGCCAGCTCACCAATGGACAGAGATCAGCCCCAGCATTTT
CDR3: CASSPMDRDQPQHF

V: TRBV6-5
D: .
size: .
J: TRBJ1-1
DNA: TGTGCCAGCAGTTACACTGAGAACACTGAAGCTTTCTTT
CDR3: CASSYTENTEAFF

V: TRBV5-1
D: .
size: .
J: TRBJ2-7
DNA: TGCGCCAGCAGCGGAGGGGACACCCCCTACGAGCAGTACTTC
CDR3: CASSGGDTPYEQYF

V: TRBV7-6
D: .
size: .
J: TRBJ2-7
DNA: TGTGCCAGCAGCTACGGGACTTTCTCCTACGAGCAGTACTTC
CDR3: CASSYGTFSYEQYF

V: TRBV23-1
D: .
size: .
J: TRBJ1-2
DNA: TGCGCCAGCAAACCCTTTCAGGGGTCTAACTATGGCTACACCTTC
CDR3: CASKPFQGSNYGYTF

V: TRBV9
D: .
size: .
J: TRBJ2-5
DNA: TGTGCCAGCAGCGTAGGGACGGTTACTGGCCAAGAGACCCAGTACTTC
CDR3: CASSVGTVTGQETQYF

V: TRBV14
D: .
size: .
J: TRBJ2-1
DNA: TGTGCCAGCAGCGCTAGCGTTGAGCAGTTCTTC
CDR3: CASSASVEQFF

V: TRBV30
D: .
size: once
J: TRBJ2-3
DNA: TGTGCCTGGAGCATGGGACAAACCACAGATACGCAGTATTTT
CDR3: CAWSMGQTTDTQYF

V: TRBV18
D: TRBD1
size: .
J: TRBJ1-1
DNA: TGTGCCAGCTCACCACAGGGACAGCTGAACACTGAAGCTTTCTTT
CDR3: CASSPQGQLNTEAFF

V: TRBV6-4
D: .
size: .
J: TRBJ2-1
DNA: TGTGCCAGCAGTCTTTTTATGGCGGACTACAATGAGCAGTTCTTC
CDR3: CASSLFMADYNEQFF

V: TRBV18
D: .
size: .
J: TRBJ2-7
DNA: TGTGCCAGCTCAAAATCTAATACAGGGCGTATCCACGAGCAGTACTTC
CDR3: CASSKSNTGRIHEQYF

V: TRBV9
D: TRBD2
size: .
J: TRBJ2-3
DNA: TGTGCCAGCAGCGCCGCCGGCGGGAGGCCCGCTGCAACTGATACGCAGTATTTT
CDR3: CASSAAGGRPAATDTQYF

V: TRBV2
D: .
size: .
J: TRBJ1-1
DNA: TGTGCCAGCAGTGACGAACACACTGAAGCTTTCTTT
CDR3: CASSDEHTEAFF

V: TRBV18
D: .
size: .
J: TRBJ1-4
DNA: TGTGCCAGCTCACCAGACCTTTCAACTAATGAAAAACTGTTTTTT
CDR3: CASSPDLSTNEKLFF

V: TRBV9
D: TRBD1
size: .
J: TRBJ2-7
DNA: TGTGCCAGCAGCGTAGGACAGGGACGCGAGCAGTACTTC
CDR3: CASSVGQGREQYF

V: TRBV4-1
D: .
size: .
J: TRBJ2-7
DNA: TGCGCCAGCAGCCCCGGACCGCTCGCCACCCGCTACGAGCAGTACTTC
CDR3: CASSPGPLATRYEQYF

V: TRBV15
D: .
size: .
J: TRBJ2-7
DNA: TGTGCCACCAGCAGAGAATCCCTTAGGGGCGGCGAGCAGTACTTC
CDR3: CATSRESLRGGEQYF

V: TRBV7-2
D: .
size: .
J: TRBJ2-7
DNA: TGTGCCAGCAGCTTAGATCGAGCGGTTAACTTC
CDR3: CASSLDRAVNF

V: TRBV5-1
D: TRBD2
size: .
J: TRBJ2-2
DNA: TGCGCCAGCAGCTCGGGACTAGCGGGGAAGGGGGAGCTGTTTTTT
CDR3: CASSSGLAGKGELFF

V: TRBV7-2
D: .
size: .
J: TRBJ1-2
DNA: TGTGCCAGCAGCTTAGACGGTCGGCGGAGTCCCAGTGGCTACACCTTC
CDR3: CASSLDGRRSPSGYTF

V: TRBV6-1
D: TRBD1
size: .
J: TRBJ1-1
DNA: TGTGCCAGCAGCACGGACAGGGGGAATCGAGCTTTCTTT
CDR3: CASSTDRGNRAFF

V: TRBV27
D: .
size: .
J: TRBJ2-5
DNA: TGTGCCAGCCGCCGGGTGGTAATGGGACTCGGTAGGGCGATGGAGACCCAGTACTTC
CDR3: CASRRVVMGLGRAMETQYF

V: TRBV2
D: .
size: .
J: TRBJ2-2
DNA: TGTGCCAGCCTAAAGGGCAGGGGGGCCGGGGAGCTGTTTTTT
CDR3: CASLKGRGAGELFF

V: TRBV4-1
D: TRBD2
size: .
J: TRBJ2-3
DNA: TGCGCCAGCAGTCAGCTCGGGAGGGGTTCTAGCACAGATACGCAGTATTTT
CDR3: CASSQLGRGSSTDTQYF

V: TRBV27
D: TRBD2
size: .
J: TRBJ2-3
DNA: TGTGCCAGCCGCCTACTAGCGGGAGAGCCAGATACGCAGTATTTT
CDR3: CASRLLAGEPDTQYF

V: TRBV7-9
D: .
size: .
J: TRBJ1-1
DNA: TGTGCCAGCAGCTTTGGTCACACTGAAGCTTTCTTT
CDR3: CASSFGHTEAFF

V: TRBV28
D: TRBD1
size: .
J: TRBJ1-2
DNA: TGTGCCAGCATTCTACCGGGACAGACACATGGCTACACCTTC
CDR3: CASILPGQTHGYTF